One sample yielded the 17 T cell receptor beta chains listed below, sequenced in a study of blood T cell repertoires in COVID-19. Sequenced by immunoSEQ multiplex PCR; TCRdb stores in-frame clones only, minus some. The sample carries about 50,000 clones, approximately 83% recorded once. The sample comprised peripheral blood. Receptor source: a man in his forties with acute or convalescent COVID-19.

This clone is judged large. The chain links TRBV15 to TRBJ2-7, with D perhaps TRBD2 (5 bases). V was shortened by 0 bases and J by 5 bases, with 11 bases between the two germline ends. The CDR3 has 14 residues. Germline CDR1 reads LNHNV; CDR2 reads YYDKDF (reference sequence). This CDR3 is CATSRELGGHEQYV. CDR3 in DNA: TGTGCCACCAGCAGAGAACTAGGTGGCCACGAGCAGTACGTC.

The CDR3 coding sequence is TGTGCCAGCAGTTTCCGGGACAGGGTTTACGAGCAGTACGTC. It specifies CASSFRDRVYEQYV. The V call is TRBV27, the J call TRBJ2-7, with 9 bases identical to TRBD1. Losses at the gene ends were 3 bases for V and 4 bases for J; bases not matched to a gene: 4. The CDR3 runs 14 residues. Germline CDR1 and CDR2: MNHEY and SMNVEV (reference sequence).

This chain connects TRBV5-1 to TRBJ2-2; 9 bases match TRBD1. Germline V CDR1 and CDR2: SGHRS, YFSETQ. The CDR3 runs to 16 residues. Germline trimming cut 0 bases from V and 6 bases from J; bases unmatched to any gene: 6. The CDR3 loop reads CASSLVGQGYAGELFF. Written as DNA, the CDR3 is TGCGCCAGCAGCTTGGTGGGACAGGGTTATGCCGGGGAGCTGTTTTTT.

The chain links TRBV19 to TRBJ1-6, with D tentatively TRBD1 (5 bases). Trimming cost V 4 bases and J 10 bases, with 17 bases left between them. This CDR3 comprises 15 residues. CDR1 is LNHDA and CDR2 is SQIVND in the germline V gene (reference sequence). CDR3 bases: TGTGCCAGTAGTAGCAGGGAGGGTGTAAGCTCACCCCTCCACTTT. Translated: CASSSREGVSSPLHF.

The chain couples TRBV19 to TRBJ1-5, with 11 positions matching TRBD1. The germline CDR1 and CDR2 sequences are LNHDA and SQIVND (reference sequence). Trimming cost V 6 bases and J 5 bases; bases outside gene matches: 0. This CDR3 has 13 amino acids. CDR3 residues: CASRGQGDQPQHF. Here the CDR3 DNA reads TGTGCCAGTAGGGGACAGGGGGATCAGCCCCAGCATTTT.

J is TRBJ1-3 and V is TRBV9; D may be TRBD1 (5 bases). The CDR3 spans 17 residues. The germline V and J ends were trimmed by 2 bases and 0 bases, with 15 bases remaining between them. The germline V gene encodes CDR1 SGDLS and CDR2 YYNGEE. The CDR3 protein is CASSVGHSTDSGNTIYF. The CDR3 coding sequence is TGTGCCAGCAGCGTGGGGCATTCTACAGACTCTGGAAACACCATATATTTT.

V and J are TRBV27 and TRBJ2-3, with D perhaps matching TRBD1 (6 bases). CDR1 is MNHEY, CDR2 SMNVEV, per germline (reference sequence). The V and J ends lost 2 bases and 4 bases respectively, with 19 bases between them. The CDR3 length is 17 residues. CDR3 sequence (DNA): TGTGCCAGCAGTTTAAGCTCAGGGGTATACACAGCAGATACGCAGTATTTT. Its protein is CASSLSSGVYTADTQYF.

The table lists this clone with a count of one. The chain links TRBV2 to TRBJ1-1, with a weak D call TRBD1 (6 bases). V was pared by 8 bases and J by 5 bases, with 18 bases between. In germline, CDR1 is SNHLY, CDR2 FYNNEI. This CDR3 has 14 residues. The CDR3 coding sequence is TGTGCCAGCGACGAACAGGGATCTTGGACTGAAGCTTTCTTT. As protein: CASDEQGSWTEAFF.

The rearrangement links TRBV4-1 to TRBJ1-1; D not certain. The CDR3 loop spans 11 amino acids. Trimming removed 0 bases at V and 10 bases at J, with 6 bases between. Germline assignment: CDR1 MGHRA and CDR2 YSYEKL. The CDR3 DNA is TGCGCCAGCAGCCAAGAATCCGGAGCTTTCTTT. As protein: CASSQESGAFF.

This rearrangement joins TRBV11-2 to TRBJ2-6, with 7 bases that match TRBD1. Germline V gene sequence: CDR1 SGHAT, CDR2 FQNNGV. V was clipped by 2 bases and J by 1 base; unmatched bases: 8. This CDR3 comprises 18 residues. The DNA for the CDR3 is TGTGCCAGCAGCTTATGGAAGGACAGGACTTCTGGGGCCAACGTCCTGACTTTC. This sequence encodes CASSLWKDRTSGANVLTF. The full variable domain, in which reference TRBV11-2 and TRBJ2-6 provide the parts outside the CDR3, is EAGVAQSPRYKIIEKRQSVAFWCNPISGHATLYWYQQILGQGPKLLIQFQNNGVVDDSQLPKDRFSAERLKGVDSTLKIQPAKLEDSAVYLCASSLWKDRTSGANVLTFGAGSRLTVL.

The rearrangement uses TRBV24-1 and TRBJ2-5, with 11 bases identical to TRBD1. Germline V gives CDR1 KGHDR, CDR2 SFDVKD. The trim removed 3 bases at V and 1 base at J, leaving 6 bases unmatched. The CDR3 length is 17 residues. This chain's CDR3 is CATSDPDRGLGQETQYF. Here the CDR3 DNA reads TGTGCCACCAGTGATCCGGACAGGGGGCTAGGCCAAGAGACCCAGTACTTC.

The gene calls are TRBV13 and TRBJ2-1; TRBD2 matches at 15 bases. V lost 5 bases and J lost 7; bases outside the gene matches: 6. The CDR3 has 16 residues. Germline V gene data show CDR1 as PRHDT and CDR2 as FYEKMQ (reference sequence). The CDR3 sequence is CASSQGGLAGGNEQFF. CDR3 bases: TGTGCCAGCAGCCAAGGGGGACTAGCGGGAGGAAATGAGCAGTTCTTC.

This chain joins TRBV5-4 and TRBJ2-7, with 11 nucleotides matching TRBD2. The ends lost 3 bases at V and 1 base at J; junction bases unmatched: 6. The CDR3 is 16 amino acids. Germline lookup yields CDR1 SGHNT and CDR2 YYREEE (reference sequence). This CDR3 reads CASSSSSGRRSYEQYF. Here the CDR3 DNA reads TGTGCCAGCAGCTCCTCTAGCGGGAGGAGGTCCTACGAGCAGTACTTC. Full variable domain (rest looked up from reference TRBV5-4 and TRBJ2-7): ETGVTQSPTHLIKTRGQQVTLRCSSQSGHNTVSWYQQALGQGPQFIFQYYREEENGRGNFPPRFSGLQFPNYSSELNVNALELDDSALYLCASSSSSGRRSYEQYFGPGTRLTVT.

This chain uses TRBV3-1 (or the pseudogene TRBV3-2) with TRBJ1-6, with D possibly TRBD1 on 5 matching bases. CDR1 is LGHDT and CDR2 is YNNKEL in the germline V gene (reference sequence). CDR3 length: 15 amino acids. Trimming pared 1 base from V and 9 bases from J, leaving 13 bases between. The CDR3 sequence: CASSQGAGQASPLHF. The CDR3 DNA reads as TGTGCCAGCAGCCAAGGAGCAGGGCAGGCTTCACCCCTCCACTTT.

CDR3 region: CATTRTSGEAETQYF. The CDR3 bases are TGTGCCACCACCAGGACTAGCGGGGAGGCGGAGACCCAGTACTTC. The chain joins TRBV6-5 to TRBJ2-5, with 12 bases lining up with TRBD2. Looked up from germline, CDR1 is MNHEY and CDR2 is SVGAGI. J lost 5 bases, V lost 10 bases, and 11 bases had no gene match. This CDR3 comprises 15 residues.

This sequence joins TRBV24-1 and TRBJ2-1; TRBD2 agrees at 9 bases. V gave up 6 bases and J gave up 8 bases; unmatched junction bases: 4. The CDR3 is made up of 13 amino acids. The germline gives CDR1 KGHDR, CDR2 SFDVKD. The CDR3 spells CATSMGGRDEQFF. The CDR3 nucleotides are TGTGCCACCAGTATGGGCGGGAGGGATGAGCAGTTCTTC.

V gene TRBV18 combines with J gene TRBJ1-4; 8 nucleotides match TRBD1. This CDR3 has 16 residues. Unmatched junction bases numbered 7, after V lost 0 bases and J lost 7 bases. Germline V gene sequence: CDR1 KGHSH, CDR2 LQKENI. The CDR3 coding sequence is TGTGCCAGCTCACCACCGCGACAGGGGCGAGCTGAAAAACTGTTTTTT. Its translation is CASSPPRQGRAEKLFF. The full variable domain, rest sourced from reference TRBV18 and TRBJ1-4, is NAGVMQNPRHLVRRRGQEARLRCSPMKGHSHVYWYRQLPEEGLKFMVYLQKENIIDESGMPKERFSAEFPKEGPSILRIQQVVRGDSAAYFCASSPPRQGRAEKLFFGSGTQLSVL.